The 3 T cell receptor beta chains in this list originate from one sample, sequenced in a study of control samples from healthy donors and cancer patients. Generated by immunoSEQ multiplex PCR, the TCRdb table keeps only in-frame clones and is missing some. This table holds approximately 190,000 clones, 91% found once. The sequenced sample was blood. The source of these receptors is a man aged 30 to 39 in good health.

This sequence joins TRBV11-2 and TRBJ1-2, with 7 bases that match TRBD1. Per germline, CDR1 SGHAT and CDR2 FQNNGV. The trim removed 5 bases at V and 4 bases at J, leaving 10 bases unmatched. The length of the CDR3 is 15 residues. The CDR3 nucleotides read TGTGCCAGCAGCACGCACAGGGGTCCTGTCTATGGCTACACCTTC. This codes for CASSTHRGPVYGYTF.

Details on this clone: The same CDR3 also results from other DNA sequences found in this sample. The CDR3 region has the DNA TGTGCCAGCAGCTTAGTTGGTAGCTACAATGAGCAGTTCTTC. This gives the protein CASSLVGSYNEQFF. V gene TRBV11-2 combines with J gene TRBJ2-1; the D is unclear. The CDR3 spans 14 residues. The V and J ends lost 1 base and 3 bases respectively, with 7 bases between them. The germline gives CDR1 SGHAT, CDR2 FQNNGV.

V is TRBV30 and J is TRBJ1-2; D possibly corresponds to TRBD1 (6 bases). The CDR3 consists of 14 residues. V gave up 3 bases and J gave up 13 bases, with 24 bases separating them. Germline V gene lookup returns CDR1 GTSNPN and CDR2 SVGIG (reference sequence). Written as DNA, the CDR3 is TGTGCCTGGAGCCTCAGTAGGGGGACGGTTTCATTCACCTTC. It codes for CAWSLSRGTVSFTF.